The source of this TCR beta chain is a study of OX40 agonist ivuxolimab in advanced cancers. Study-wide context: Patients in the trial were receiving intravenous ivuxolimab every 2 weeks, at doses of 0.01 to 10 mg/kg. Each dose-escalation patient presented with hepatocellular carcinoma, melanoma, renal cell or head and neck cancer. A history of anti-PD-1, anti-PD-L1 or anti-CTLA-4 therapy was acceptable, and 40% had some. General study points: The expanded peripheral T cells' antigen specificity was not determined.

Comments on this clone: No antigen is known for it.

TCRdb keeps only in-frame clones here, not all; method: immunoSEQ multiplex PCR. The table has tens of thousands of clones, just under 80% seen once; the top ten hold around 13%. Trimming removed 4 bases from V and 3 bases from J, with 21 bases in between. Germline CDR1 KGHSH, CDR2 LQKENI. This CDR3 comprises 18 residues. This TCR derives from an adult with an advanced solid tumor such as melanoma, head and neck, liver or kidney cancer. This specimen consisted of CD4+ or CD8+ T cells sorted from blood, obtained in a trial of the OX40 agonist ivuxolimab. V is TRBV18 and J is TRBJ2-2, with D possibly TRBD1 on 6 matching bases. For the CDR3, the DNA is TGTGCCAGCTCACTTAGCGACCACAGGGTTTTGCACACCGGGGAGCTGTTTTTT. As protein: CASSLSDHRVLHTGELFF. Combining the CDR3 with reference TRBV18 and TRBJ2-2 gives the whole variable domain NAGVMQNPRHLVRRRGQEARLRCSPMKGHSHVYWYRQLPEEGLKFMVYLQKENIIDESGMPKERFSAEFPKEGPSILRIQQVVRGDSAAYFCASSLSDHRVLHTGELFFGEGSRLTVL.